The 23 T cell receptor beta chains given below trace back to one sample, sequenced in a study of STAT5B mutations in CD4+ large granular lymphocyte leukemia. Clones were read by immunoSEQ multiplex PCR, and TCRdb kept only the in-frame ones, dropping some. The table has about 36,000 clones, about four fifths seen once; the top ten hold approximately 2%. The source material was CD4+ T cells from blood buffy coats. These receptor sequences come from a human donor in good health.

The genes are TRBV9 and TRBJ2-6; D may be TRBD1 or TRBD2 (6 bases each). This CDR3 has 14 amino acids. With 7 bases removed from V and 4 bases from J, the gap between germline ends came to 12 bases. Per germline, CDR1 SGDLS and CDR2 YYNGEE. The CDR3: CASLRGVGANVLTF. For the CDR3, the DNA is TGTGCCAGCCTTAGGGGGGTCGGGGCCAACGTCCTGACTTTC. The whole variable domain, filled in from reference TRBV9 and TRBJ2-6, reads DSGVTQTPKHLITATGQRVTLRCSPRSGDLSVYWYQQSLDQGLQFLIQYYNGEERAKGNILERFSAQQFPDLHSELNLSSLELGDSALYFCASLRGVGANVLTFGAGSRLTVL.

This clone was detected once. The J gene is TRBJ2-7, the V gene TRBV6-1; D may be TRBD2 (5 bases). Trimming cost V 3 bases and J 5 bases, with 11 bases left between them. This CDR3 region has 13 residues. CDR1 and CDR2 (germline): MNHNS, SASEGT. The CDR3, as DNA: TGTGCCAGCAGTGATCCCCCTAGCAACGAGCAGTACTTC. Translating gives CASSDPPSNEQYF.

In DNA form, the CDR3 reads TGCGCCAGCAGCCTTGGATTGGACCCCCAAGAGACCCAGTACTTC. Amino acid sequence: CASSLGLDPQETQYF. The chain links TRBV5-1 to TRBJ2-5, with D unclear. This CDR3 comprises 15 residues. Germline values: CDR1 SGHRS, CDR2 YFSETQ. The V end was cut by 4 bases, the J end by 1 base, with 14 bases between.

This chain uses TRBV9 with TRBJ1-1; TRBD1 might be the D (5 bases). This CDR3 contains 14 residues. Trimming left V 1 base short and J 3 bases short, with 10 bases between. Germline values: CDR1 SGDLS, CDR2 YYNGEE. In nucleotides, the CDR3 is TGTGCCAGCAGCGTATCGGGGGAAGACACTGAAGCTTTCTTT. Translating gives CASSVSGEDTEAFF.

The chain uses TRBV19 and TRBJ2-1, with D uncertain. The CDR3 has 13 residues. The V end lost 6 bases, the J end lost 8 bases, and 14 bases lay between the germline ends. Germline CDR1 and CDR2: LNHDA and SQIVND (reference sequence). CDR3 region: CASSRGRPDEQFF. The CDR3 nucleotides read TGTGCCAGTAGCCGAGGACGTCCCGATGAGCAGTTCTTC.

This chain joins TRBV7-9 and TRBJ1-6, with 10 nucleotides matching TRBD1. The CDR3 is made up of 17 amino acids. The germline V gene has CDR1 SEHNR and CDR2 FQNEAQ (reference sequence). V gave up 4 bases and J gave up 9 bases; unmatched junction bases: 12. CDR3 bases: TGTGCCAGCAGCTCGCCCTCCGGGACAGGGGTAGGTTCACCCCTCCACTTT. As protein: CASSSPSGTGVGSPLHF.

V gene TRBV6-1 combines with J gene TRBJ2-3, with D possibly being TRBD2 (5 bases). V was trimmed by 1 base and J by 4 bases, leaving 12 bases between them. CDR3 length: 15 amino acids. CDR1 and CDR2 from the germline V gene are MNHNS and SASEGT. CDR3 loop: CASSEGVGGPDTQYF. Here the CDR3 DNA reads TGTGCCAGCAGTGAAGGGGTTGGAGGTCCAGATACGCAGTATTTT.

The CDR3 sequence: CASAPSGAGGSPLHF. CDR3 nucleotide sequence: TGTGCCTCCGCCCCTTCGGGCGCTGGGGGATCACCCCTCCACTTT. V is TRBV30 and J is TRBJ1-6; TRBD1 is a possible D gene (5 bases). The CDR3 is made up of 15 amino acids. Germline CDR1 is GTSNPN and CDR2 is SVGIG (reference sequence). V gave up 7 bases and J gave up 10 bases, with 23 bases separating them.

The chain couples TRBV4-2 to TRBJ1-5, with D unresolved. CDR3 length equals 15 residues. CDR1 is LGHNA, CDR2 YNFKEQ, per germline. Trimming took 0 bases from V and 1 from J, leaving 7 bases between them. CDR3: CASSQDKGSNQPQHF. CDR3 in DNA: TGTGCCAGCAGCCAAGATAAAGGAAGCAATCAGCCCCAGCATTTT.

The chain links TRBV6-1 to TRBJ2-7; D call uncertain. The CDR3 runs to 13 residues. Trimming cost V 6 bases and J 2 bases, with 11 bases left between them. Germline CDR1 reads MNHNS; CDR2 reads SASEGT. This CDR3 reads CASSVQAPYEQYF. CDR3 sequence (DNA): TGTGCCAGCAGCGTCCAGGCCCCCTACGAGCAGTACTTC.

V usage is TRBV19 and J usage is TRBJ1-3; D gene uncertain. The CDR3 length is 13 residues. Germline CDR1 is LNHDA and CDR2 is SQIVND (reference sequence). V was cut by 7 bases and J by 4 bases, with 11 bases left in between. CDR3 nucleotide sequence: TGTGCCAGTAATGCCGATCCGGGAAACACCATATATTTT. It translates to CASNADPGNTIYF.

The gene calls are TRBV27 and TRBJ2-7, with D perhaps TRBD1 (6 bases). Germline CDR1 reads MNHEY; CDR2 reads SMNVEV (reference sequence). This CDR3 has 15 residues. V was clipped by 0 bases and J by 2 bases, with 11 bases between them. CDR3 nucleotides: TGTGCCAGCAGTTTATCTGGGACACAGCCCTACGAGCAGTACTTC. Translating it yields CASSLSGTQPYEQYF.

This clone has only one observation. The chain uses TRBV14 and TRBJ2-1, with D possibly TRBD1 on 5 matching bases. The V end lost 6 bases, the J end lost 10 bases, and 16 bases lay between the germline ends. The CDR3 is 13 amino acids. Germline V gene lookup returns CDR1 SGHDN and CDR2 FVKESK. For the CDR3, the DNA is TGTGCCAGCAGTGAGTCAGGGAATACCGAGCAGTTCTTC. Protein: CASSESGNTEQFF.

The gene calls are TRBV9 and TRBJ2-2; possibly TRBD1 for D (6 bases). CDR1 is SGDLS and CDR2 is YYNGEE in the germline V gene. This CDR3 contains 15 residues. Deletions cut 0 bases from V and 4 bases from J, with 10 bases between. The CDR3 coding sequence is TGTGCCAGCAGCGTAGTTCCAGGGGTCACCGGGGAGCTGTTTTTT. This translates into CASSVVPGVTGELFF.

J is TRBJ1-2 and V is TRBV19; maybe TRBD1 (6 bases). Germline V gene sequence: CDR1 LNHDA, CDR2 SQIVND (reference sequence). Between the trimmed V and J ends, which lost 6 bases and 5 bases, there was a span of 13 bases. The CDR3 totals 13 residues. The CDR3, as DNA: TGTGCCAGTAGCACACAGGGATGGTATGGCTACACCTTC. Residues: CASSTQGWYGYTF.

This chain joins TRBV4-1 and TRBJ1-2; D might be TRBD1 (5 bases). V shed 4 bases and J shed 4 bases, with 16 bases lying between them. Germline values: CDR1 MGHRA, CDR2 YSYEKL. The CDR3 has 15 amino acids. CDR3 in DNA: TGCGCCAGCAGCCTCACCAGCAGGGTTCTCTATGGCTACACCTTC. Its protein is CASSLTSRVLYGYTF.

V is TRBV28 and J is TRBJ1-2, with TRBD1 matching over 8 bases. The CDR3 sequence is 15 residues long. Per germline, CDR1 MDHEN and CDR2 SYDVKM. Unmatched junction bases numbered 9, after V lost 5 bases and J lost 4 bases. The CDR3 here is CASSVLQGGGYGYTF. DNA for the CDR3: TGTGCCAGCAGTGTCTTACAGGGGGGCGGCTATGGCTACACCTTC.

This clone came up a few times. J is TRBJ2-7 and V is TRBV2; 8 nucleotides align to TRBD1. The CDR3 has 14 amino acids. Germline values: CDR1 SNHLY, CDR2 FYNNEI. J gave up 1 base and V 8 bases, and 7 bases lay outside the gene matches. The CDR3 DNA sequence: TGTGCCAGCGAGGGAGACAGGGGTTCCTACGAGCAGTACTTC. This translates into CASEGDRGSYEQYF.

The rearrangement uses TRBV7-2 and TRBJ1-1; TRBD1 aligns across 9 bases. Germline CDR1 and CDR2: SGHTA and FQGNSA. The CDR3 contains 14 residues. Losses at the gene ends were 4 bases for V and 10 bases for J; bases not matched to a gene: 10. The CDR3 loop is CASSSTLQGAGAFF. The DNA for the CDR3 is TGTGCCAGCAGCTCAACGCTACAGGGGGCAGGAGCTTTCTTT.

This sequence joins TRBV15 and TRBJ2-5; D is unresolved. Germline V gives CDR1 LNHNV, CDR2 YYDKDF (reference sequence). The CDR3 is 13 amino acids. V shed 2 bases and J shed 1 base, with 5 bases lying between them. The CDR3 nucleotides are TGTGCCACCAGCAGATCCCCCCAAGAGACCCAGTACTTC. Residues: CATSRSPQETQYF.

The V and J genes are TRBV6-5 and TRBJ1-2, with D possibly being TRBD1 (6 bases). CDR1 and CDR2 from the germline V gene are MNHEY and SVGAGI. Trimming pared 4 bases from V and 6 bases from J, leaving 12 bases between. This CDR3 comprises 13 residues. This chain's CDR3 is CASSSGGRNGYTF. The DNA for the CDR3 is TGTGCCAGCAGTTCCGGGGGGCGGAATGGCTACACCTTC.

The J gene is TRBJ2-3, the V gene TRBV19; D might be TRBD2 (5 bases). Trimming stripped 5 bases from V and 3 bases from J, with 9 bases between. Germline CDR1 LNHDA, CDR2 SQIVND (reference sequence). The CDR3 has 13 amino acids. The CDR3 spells CASSLSGTDTQYF. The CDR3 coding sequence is TGTGCCAGTAGTTTGTCGGGGACAGATACGCAGTATTTT.

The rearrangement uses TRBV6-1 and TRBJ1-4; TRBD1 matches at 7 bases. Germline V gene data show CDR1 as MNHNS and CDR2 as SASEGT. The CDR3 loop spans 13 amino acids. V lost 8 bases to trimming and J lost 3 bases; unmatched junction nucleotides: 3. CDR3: CASGGQANEKLFF. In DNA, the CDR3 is TGTGCCAGCGGAGGACAGGCTAATGAAAAACTGTTTTTT.